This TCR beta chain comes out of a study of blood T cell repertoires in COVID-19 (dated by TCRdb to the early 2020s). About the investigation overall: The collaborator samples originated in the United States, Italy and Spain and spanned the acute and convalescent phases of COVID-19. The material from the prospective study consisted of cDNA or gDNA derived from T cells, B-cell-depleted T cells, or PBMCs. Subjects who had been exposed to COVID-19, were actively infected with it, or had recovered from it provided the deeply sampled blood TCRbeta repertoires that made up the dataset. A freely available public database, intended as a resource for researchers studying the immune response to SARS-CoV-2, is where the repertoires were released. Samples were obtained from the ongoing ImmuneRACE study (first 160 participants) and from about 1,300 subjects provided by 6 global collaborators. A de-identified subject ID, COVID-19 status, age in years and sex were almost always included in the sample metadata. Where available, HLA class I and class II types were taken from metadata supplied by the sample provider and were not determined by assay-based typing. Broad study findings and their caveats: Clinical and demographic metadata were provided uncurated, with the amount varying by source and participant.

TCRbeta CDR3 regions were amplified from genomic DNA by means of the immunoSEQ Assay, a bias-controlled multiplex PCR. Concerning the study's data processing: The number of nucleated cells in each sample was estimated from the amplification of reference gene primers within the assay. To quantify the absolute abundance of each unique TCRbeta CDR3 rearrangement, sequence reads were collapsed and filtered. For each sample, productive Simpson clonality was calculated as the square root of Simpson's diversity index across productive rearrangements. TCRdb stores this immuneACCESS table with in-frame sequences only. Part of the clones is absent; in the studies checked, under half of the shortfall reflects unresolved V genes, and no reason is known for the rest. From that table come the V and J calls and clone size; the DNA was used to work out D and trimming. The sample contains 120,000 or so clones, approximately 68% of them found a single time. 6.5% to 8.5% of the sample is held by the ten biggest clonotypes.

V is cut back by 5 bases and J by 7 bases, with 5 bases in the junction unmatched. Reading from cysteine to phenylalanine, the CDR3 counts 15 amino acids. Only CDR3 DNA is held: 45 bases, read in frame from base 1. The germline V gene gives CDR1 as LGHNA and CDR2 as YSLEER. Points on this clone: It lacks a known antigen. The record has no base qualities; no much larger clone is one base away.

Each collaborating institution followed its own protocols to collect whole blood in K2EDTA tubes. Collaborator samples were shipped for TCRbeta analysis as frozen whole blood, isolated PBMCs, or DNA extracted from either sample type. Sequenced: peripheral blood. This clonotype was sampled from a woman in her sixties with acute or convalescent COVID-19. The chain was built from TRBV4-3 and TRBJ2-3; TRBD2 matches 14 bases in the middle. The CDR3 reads CASSSGTSGGHTQYF. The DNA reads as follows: TGCGCCAGCAGCTCCGGGACTAGCGGGGGTCATACGCAGTATTTT.